The text below deals with one T cell receptor beta chain. This sample was taken from a study of technical replicates of blood from a handful of donors. Clones were read by immunoSEQ multiplex PCR, and TCRdb kept only the in-frame ones, dropping some. Of roughly 14,000 clones in the sample, approximately 84% were seen once. Sample: PBMCs. The origin of this receptor is a human donor in good health.

This CDR3 reads CASSVAKGWGLGTEAFF. Written as DNA, the CDR3 is TGTGCCAGCAGCGTAGCTAAGGGGTGGGGCTTAGGTACTGAAGCTTTCTTT. The chain uses TRBV9 and TRBJ1-1, with a weak D call TRBD1 (5 bases). The V end was cut by 0 bases, the J end by 5 bases, with 20 bases between. The germline V gene encodes CDR1 SGDLS and CDR2 YYNGEE. The CDR3 is made up of 17 amino acids.